The 14 T cell receptor beta chains listed next were all sequenced from one sample in a study of blood T cell repertoires in COVID-19. Data came from immunoSEQ multiplex PCR; TCRdb stores just in-frame clones and leaves some out. The data contain approximately 210,000 clones, 80% of them singletons. Sequenced material: PBMCs or T cells enriched from blood (not recorded which). The receptors originated from a man aged 25-40 years with acute COVID-19.

The gene calls are TRBV9 and TRBJ2-2, with 8 bases fitting TRBD2. The CDR3 is 16 amino acids. Germline V lookup: CDR1 SGDLS, CDR2 YYNGEE. After removal of 0 bases from V and 1 base from J, the junction contained 2 bases not matched to a gene. The CDR3 DNA is TGTGCCAGCAGCGTAGTGGCGGGGGGGAACACCGGGGAGCTGTTTTTT. Protein product: CASSVVAGGNTGELFF.

The chain carries TRBV4-1 and TRBJ2-3; D possibly corresponds to TRBD2 (7 bases). The CDR3 runs to 18 residues. V dropped 1 base and J dropped 0 bases, with 17 bases sitting between them. Per the germline V gene, CDR1 is MGHRA and CDR2 is YSYEKL. CDR3 bases: TGCGCCAGCAGCCAAGTTTTAGGGGGGGAACCTAGCACAGATACGCAGTATTTT. Its protein product is CASSQVLGGEPSTDTQYF.

The V gene is TRBV11-2, the J gene TRBJ2-1; a weak D match, TRBD1 (5 bases). In germline, CDR1 is SGHAT, CDR2 FQNNGV. The CDR3 has 13 residues. V was cut by 5 bases and J by 4 bases, with 9 bases left in between. Here the CDR3 reads CASSRDSYNEQFF. The CDR3 region has the DNA TGTGCCAGCAGCCGAGACAGTTACAATGAGCAGTTCTTC.

The chain combines TRBV6-5 with TRBJ1-2; tentative D call: TRBD1 (6 bases). The CDR3 loop spans 15 amino acids. Trimming shortened V by 0 bases and J by 8 bases, and 16 bases separated the two germline ends. From germline, CDR1 is MNHEY and CDR2 SVGAGI. Here the CDR3 DNA reads TGTGCCAGCAGTTACTCGATGGGGGCACTATGGGGCTACACCTTC. This gives the protein CASSYSMGALWGYTF.

Comment on this clone: Other DNA sequences in the sample encode the same CDR3. The rearrangement links TRBV10-2 to TRBJ2-5; 11 positions match TRBD2. V dropped 2 bases and J dropped 1; count of bases not matched to a gene: 3. CDR3 length: 16 amino acids. CDR1 is WSHSY and CDR2 is SAAADI in the germline V gene. The DNA for the CDR3 is TGCGCCAGCAGTGAGGGGCTAGCGGGGGGCCAAGAGACCCAGTACTTC. Its protein is CASSEGLAGGQETQYF.

The rearrangement uses TRBV3-1 (or the pseudogene TRBV3-2) and TRBJ2-5; D remains unclear. Germline values: CDR1 LGHDT, CDR2 YNNKEL (reference sequence). The CDR3 totals 14 residues. V lost 4 bases and J lost 5, with 14 bases in between. DNA of the CDR3: TGTGCCAGCAGCCCCCCCGGGTTCACGGAGACCCAGTACTTC. Translation: CASSPPGFTETQYF.

The V call is TRBV30, the J call TRBJ1-1; D is perhaps TRBD1 (6 bases). The CDR3 has 13 residues. The V end was cut by 2 bases, the J end by 8 bases, with 15 bases between. The germline V gene has CDR1 GTSNPN and CDR2 SVGIG (reference sequence). The CDR3 loop is CAWSFSRGSEAFF. In DNA, the CDR3 is TGTGCCTGGAGTTTTTCCAGGGGCTCGGAAGCTTTCTTT. Supplemented by reference TRBV30 and TRBJ1-1, the full variable domain reads SQTIHQWPATLVQPVGSPLSLECTVEGTSNPNLYWYRQAAGRGLQLLFYSVGIGQISSEVPQNLSASRPQDRQFILSSKKLLLSDSGFYLCAWSFSRGSEAFFGQGTRLTVV.

The chain carries TRBV11-2 and TRBJ1-6; no firm D call. The V gene's germline CDR1 is SGHAT and CDR2 FQNNGV. This CDR3 contains 15 residues. V was trimmed by 5 bases and J by 7 bases, leaving 15 bases between them. This CDR3 reads CASSGDSFVNSPLHF. DNA of the CDR3: TGTGCCAGCAGCGGAGACTCTTTTGTGAATTCACCCCTCCACTTT.

This chain links TRBV28 with TRBJ1-2; the match to TRBD1 covers 8 bases. The CDR3 is 13 residues long. V shed 2 bases and J 7 bases; nucleotides not matched to a gene: 3. Germline V gives CDR1 MDHEN, CDR2 SYDVKM. The CDR3 nucleotides read TGTGCCAGCAGTTTACGTCAGGGGGCTGGCTACACCTTC. Translated: CASSLRQGAGYTF.

CDR3 residues: CASSIKLAGGGKTQYF. The CDR3 DNA follows: TGTGCCAGTAGTATAAAACTAGCGGGGGGCGGTAAGACCCAGTACTTC. This rearrangement joins TRBV19 to TRBJ2-5; 12 bases are a match to TRBD2. Germline CDR1 LNHDA, CDR2 SQIVND (reference sequence). J was trimmed by 6 bases and V by 2 bases; bases with no gene match: 7. The CDR3 sequence is 16 residues long.

V is TRBV13 and J is TRBJ1-1; D gene ambiguous. CDR1 is PRHDT, CDR2 FYEKMQ, per germline (reference sequence). This CDR3 has 12 amino acids. The V end lost 6 bases, the J end lost 6 bases, and 11 bases lay between the germline ends. The CDR3 here is CASRLLRAEAFF. In DNA, the CDR3 is TGTGCCAGCAGGCTCCTCCGCGCTGAAGCTTTCTTT.

The rearrangement links TRBV6-4 to TRBJ1-5; no clear D. Germline V lookup: CDR1 MRHNA, CDR2 SNTAGT. The CDR3 sequence is 13 residues long. Trimming took off 2 bases at V and 6 bases at J, with 8 bases between the two ends. The CDR3 DNA reads as TGTGCCAGCAGTGACGACTCGGGTCAGCCCCAGCATTTT. Protein sequence: CASSDDSGQPQHF.

This clone showed up just once. The V gene is TRBV18, the J gene TRBJ2-7; the match to TRBD2 covers 8 bases. Germline CDR1 KGHSH, CDR2 LQKENI. Losses at the gene ends were 0 bases for V and 3 bases for J; bases not matched to a gene: 10. CDR3 length: 17 amino acids. CDR3 nucleotides: TGTGCCAGCTCACCACCGACCGTAAGCGGGGGCCGCTACGAGCAGTACTTC. It translates to CASSPPTVSGGRYEQYF. Drawing the rest from reference TRBV18 and TRBJ2-7, the complete variable domain is NAGVMQNPRHLVRRRGQEARLRCSPMKGHSHVYWYRQLPEEGLKFMVYLQKENIIDESGMPKERFSAEFPKEGPSILRIQQVVRGDSAAYFCASSPPTVSGGRYEQYFGPGTRLTVT.

The chain combines TRBV6-5 with TRBJ2-7, with 8 bases aligning to TRBD1. J lost 5 bases, V lost 3 bases, and 9 bases had no gene match. Germline CDR1 MNHEY, CDR2 SVGAGI. The CDR3 covers 15 residues. CDR3 coding DNA: TGTGCCAGCAGTTATTTATCGCAGGGGGCCAACGAGCAGTACTTC. This translates into CASSYLSQGANEQYF.